The 18 T cell receptor beta chains in this list originate from one sample, sequenced in a study of CD8+ T cells in alopecia areata. cDNA reverse transcribed from extracted RNA served as the sequencing template. Clones were sequenced by immunoSEQ multiplex PCR, and TCRdb holds only the in-frame ones, with some missing. The data hold approximately 99,000 clones, with under 60% observed a single time. Source material: NKG2D-low CD8+ T cells sorted from blood. These receptor sequences come from a human donor with alopecia areata.

The chain combines TRBV13 with TRBJ2-7; D ambiguous. The germline V and J ends were trimmed by 5 bases and 0 bases, with 14 bases remaining between them. Germline CDR1 is PRHDT and CDR2 is FYEKMQ (reference sequence). This CDR3 is 15 amino acids long. CDR3 in amino acids: CASSIGEESSYEQYF. The CDR3 DNA follows: TGTGCCAGCAGCATCGGAGAGGAGAGCTCCTACGAGCAGTACTTC.

Here the CDR3 DNA reads TGTGCCAGCAGTTTAGGGTTATACAATGAGCAGTTCTTC. Its translation: CASSLGLYNEQFF. This chain joins TRBV6-6 and TRBJ2-1; D is unresolved. The V gene's germline CDR1 is MNHNY and CDR2 SVGAGI (reference sequence). V lost 4 bases and J lost 4, with 8 bases in between. The CDR3 is 13 residues long.

This clone was detected only a few times. The chain carries TRBV4-1 and TRBJ1-1, with D unclear. Germline assignment: CDR1 MGHRA and CDR2 YSYEKL. The germline V and J ends were trimmed by 4 bases and 5 bases, with 5 bases remaining between them. The CDR3 runs to 11 residues. The CDR3 loop reads CASSLKTEAFF. CDR3 coding DNA: TGCGCCAGCAGCCTAAAAACTGAAGCTTTCTTT.

The chain carries TRBV28 and TRBJ1-1, with D uncertain. V lost 3 bases and J lost 3, with 8 bases in between. The CDR3 extends over 13 amino acids. Germline loops: CDR1 MDHEN, CDR2 SYDVKM. CDR3 sequence reads: CASSLGSDTEAFF. The CDR3 nucleotides read TGTGCCAGCAGTTTGGGGTCCGACACTGAAGCTTTCTTT. Together with reference TRBV28 and TRBJ1-1, the CDR3 gives the full variable domain: DVKVTQSSRYLVKRTGEKVFLECVQDMDHENMFWYRQDPGLGLRLIYFSYDVKMKEKGDIPEGYSVSREKKERFSLILESASTNQTSMYLCASSLGSDTEAFFGQGTRLTVV.

The chain has TRBV11-2 and TRBJ2-5; possible D gene TRBD2, 5 bases. The germline V gene has CDR1 SGHAT and CDR2 FQNNGV. V was trimmed by 4 bases and J by 1 base, leaving 10 bases between them. The CDR3 sequence is 14 residues long. CDR3 nucleotides: TGTGCCAGCAGCTCGGGGAGTGCCCAAGAGACCCAGTACTTC. It codes for CASSSGSAQETQYF.

V usage is TRBV27 and J usage is TRBJ2-7; possible D gene TRBD2, 5 bases. The CDR3 is made up of 14 amino acids. Trimming shortened V by 3 bases and J by 3 bases, and 12 bases separated the two germline ends. Germline assignment: CDR1 MNHEY and CDR2 SMNVEV (reference sequence). For the CDR3, the DNA is TGTGCCAGCAGTTTCAGGCCGGAGGACTACGAGCAGTACTTC. Translated, it gives CASSFRPEDYEQYF.

This clone was found a few times. This chain joins TRBV21-1 and TRBJ2-7. TRBV21-1 has pseudogene status. The CDR3 is 11 residues long. CDR3 region: CASSDSYEQYF. In DNA, the CDR3 is TGTGCCAGCAGCGACTCCTACGAGCAGTACTTC.

This clone was observed a few times. The rearrangement links TRBV6-5 to TRBJ2-1; a possible D gene is TRBD2 (5 bases). Trimming removed 2 bases from V and 8 bases from J, with 13 bases in between. Germline V gene data show CDR1 as MNHEY and CDR2 as SVGAGI. This CDR3 spans 14 amino acids. The CDR3 spells CASSYGLALDEQFF. CDR3 sequence (DNA): TGTGCCAGCAGTTACGGGTTAGCGCTCGATGAGCAGTTCTTC.

The CDR3 DNA reads as TGCGCCAGCAGCCGGACTAGTGGTAGGGCCAATGAGCAGTTCTTC. This sequence encodes CASSRTSGRANEQFF. The chain carries TRBV10-2 and TRBJ2-1; 7 bases align to TRBD2. The CDR3 has 15 amino acids. V trimming: 6 bases; J trimming: 6 bases; junction bases outside the gene matches: 11. Germline-derived CDR1 and CDR2 are WSHSY and SAAADI.

This clone has just a few counts. This sequence joins TRBV7-9 and TRBJ2-5; possible D gene TRBD1, 6 bases. Trimming pared 2 bases from V and 12 bases from J, leaving 10 bases between. Germline CDR1 and CDR2: SEHNR and FQNEAQ (reference sequence). CDR3 length: 11 residues. This CDR3 is CASSLQGKEYF. CDR3 DNA: TGTGCCAGCAGCTTACAGGGGAAGGAGTACTTC.

This sequence joins TRBV9 and TRBJ2-7, with TRBD1 as a possible D gene (7 bases). The CDR3 runs 15 residues. Trimming removed 4 bases at V and 2 bases at J, with 16 bases between. Looked up from germline, CDR1 is SGDLS and CDR2 is YYNGEE. DNA of the CDR3: TGTGCCAGCAGCCCCCAGGGGGACTTTACCTACGAGCAGTACTTC. Translating it yields CASSPQGDFTYEQYF.

The chain joins TRBV2 to TRBJ2-7; no reliable D call. Per germline, CDR1 SNHLY and CDR2 FYNNEI. V was trimmed by 4 bases and J by 7 bases, leaving 8 bases between them. The CDR3 has 11 residues. CDR3 in amino acids: CASSVEEEQYF. The CDR3 nucleotides read TGTGCCAGCAGTGTTGAGGAAGAGCAGTACTTC.

The gene calls are TRBV2 and TRBJ2-1, with D hard to call. The V gene's germline CDR1 is SNHLY and CDR2 FYNNEI. V lost 2 bases to trimming and J lost 5 bases, with 13 bases between them. This CDR3 has 15 residues. CDR3 region: CASSEPRKLDNEQFF. The CDR3 coding sequence is TGTGCCAGCAGTGAACCCCGGAAATTGGACAATGAGCAGTTCTTC.

The gene calls are TRBV9 and TRBJ1-1, with D maybe TRBD1 (6 bases). The ends were cut back, 5 bases at V and 5 bases at J, with 16 bases in the middle. CDR1 and CDR2 (germline): SGDLS, YYNGEE. This CDR3 region has 14 residues. The CDR3 here is CASSETGSGTEAFF. In nucleotides, the CDR3 is TGTGCCAGCAGTGAGACAGGCTCGGGGACTGAAGCTTTCTTT. The variable domain in full, with the rest retrieved from reference TRBV9 and TRBJ1-1, is DSGVTQTPKHLITATGQRVTLRCSPRSGDLSVYWYQQSLDQGLQFLIQYYNGEERAKGNILERFSAQQFPDLHSELNLSSLELGDSALYFCASSETGSGTEAFFGQGTRLTVV.

The chain has TRBV6-5 and TRBJ2-7; D is ambiguous. Germline CDR1 and CDR2: MNHEY and SVGAGI. V lost 7 bases, J lost 3 bases, and 10 bases lay in between. The CDR3 runs to 12 residues. CDR3 DNA: TGTGCCAGCACGGGCGGTGACTACGAGCAGTACTTC. It yields the protein CASTGGDYEQYF.

The sample holds a few counts of this clone. V and J are TRBV7-9 and TRBJ2-1, with a tentative D call TRBD2 (6 bases). Trimming pared 3 bases from V and 5 bases from J, leaving 11 bases between. This CDR3 comprises 14 residues. In germline, CDR1 is SEHNR, CDR2 FQNEAQ (reference sequence). CDR3 sequence (DNA): TGTGCCAGCAGCTTCGGGACTCCGAACAATGAGCAGTTCTTC. Protein product: CASSFGTPNNEQFF. Using reference TRBV7-9 and TRBJ2-1 for the parts outside the CDR3, the full variable domain is DTGVSQNPRHKITKRGQNVTFRCDPISEHNRLYWYRQTLGQGPEFLTYFQNEAQLEKSRLLSDRFSAERPKGSFSTLEIQRTEQGDSAMYLCASSFGTPNNEQFFGPGTRLTVL.

The J gene is TRBJ2-6, the V gene TRBV13; D remains ambiguous. V was cut by 6 bases and J by 3 bases, with 3 bases left in between. Looked up from germline, CDR1 is PRHDT and CDR2 is FYEKMQ (reference sequence). The CDR3 totals 12 residues. In nucleotides, the CDR3 is TGTGCCAGCAGTGTTGGGGCCAACGTCCTGACTTTC. Translating gives CASSVGANVLTF.

This clone has a handful of counts. This chain joins TRBV7-6 and TRBJ1-1; 12 positions agree with TRBD1. V lost 5 bases and J lost 3; bases outside the gene matches: 1. Germline-derived CDR1 and CDR2 are SGHVS and FNYEAQ. The CDR3 covers 14 residues. The CDR3 nucleotides read TGTGCCAGCAGCGGGACAGGGGGCTACACTGAAGCTTTCTTT. Translated: CASSGTGGYTEAFF.